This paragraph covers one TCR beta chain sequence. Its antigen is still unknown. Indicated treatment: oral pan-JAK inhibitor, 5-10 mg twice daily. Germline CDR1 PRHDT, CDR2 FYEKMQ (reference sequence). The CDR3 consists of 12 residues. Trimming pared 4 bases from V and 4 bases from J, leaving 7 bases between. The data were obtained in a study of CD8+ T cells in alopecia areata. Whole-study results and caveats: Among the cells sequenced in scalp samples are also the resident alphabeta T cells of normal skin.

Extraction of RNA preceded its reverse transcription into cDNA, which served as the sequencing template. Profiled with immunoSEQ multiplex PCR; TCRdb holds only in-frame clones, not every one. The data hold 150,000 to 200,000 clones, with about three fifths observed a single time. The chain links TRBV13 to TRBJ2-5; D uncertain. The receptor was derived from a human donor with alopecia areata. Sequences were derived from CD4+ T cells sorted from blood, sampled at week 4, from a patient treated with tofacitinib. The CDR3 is CASSSYRETQYF. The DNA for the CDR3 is TGTGCCAGCAGCTCCTACCGAGAGACCCAGTACTTC.